This T cell receptor beta chain was identified during a study of cytomegalovirus exposure and HLA in healthy donors. About the research overall: Sequencing of around 200 million T cells in an earlier analysis found roughly 120 million unique TCR beta sequences.

This clone was observed once. What it binds is unknown. The J segment lost 3 bases and the V segment lost 6 bases, leaving 16 bases of the junction unmatched. This CDR3 contains 17 residues. Germline V lookup: CDR1 SGHTS, CDR2 YDEGEE. Notes on the study in general: The presence/absence work took it that sequencing depth was about the same across donors. Follow-up analysis seemed to connect common viral pathogens with several of the most significant clusters identified.

The PCR was carried out with 60 Vbeta primers and 13 Jbeta primers. Sequencing used immunoSEQ multiplex PCR; TCRdb keeps in-frame clones, though not all of them. The table shows over 85,000 clones, with 75% to 80% occurring only once. Sequencing input: PBMCs. The receptor's source is a male donor in good health and CMV-seropositive. The chain couples TRBV5-8 to TRBJ2-7; TRBD2 aligns across 9 bases. The CDR3, as DNA: TGTGCCAGCAATCATAGAGGGGGGACTAGCTTTGGCTACGAGCAGTACTTC. Translation gives CASNHRGGTSFGYEQYF.